This passage covers 21 T cell receptor beta chains from one sample sequenced in a study of T cell responses to AZD1222 COVID-19 vaccine. The protocol was immunoSEQ multiplex PCR, while the TCRdb copy is restricted to in-frame clones and leaves out a portion. The table includes about 170,000 clones, 80% to 90% detected once. Sequences were derived from peripheral blood, sampled on day 0 of AZD1222 vaccination. Every receptor here comes from an adult in good health.

This chain connects TRBV27 to TRBJ2-3; D may be TRBD1 or TRBD2 (5 bases each). Looked up from germline, CDR1 is MNHEY and CDR2 is SMNVEV (reference sequence). V was trimmed by 8 bases and J by 0 bases, leaving 18 bases between them. CDR3 length: 16 residues. DNA for the CDR3: TGTGCCAGCCGATTCTCGGGGCAGGTTAGCACAGATACGCAGTATTTT. As protein: CASRFSGQVSTDTQYF.

The rearrangement uses TRBV2 and TRBJ1-2, with D possibly TRBD1 on 5 matching bases. Germline CDR1 is SNHLY and CDR2 is FYNNEI. Trimming removed 2 bases at V and 2 bases at J, with 6 bases between. The CDR3 length is 13 residues. The CDR3 sequence is CASSEHRNYGYTF. In nucleotides, the CDR3 is TGTGCCAGCAGTGAACACAGGAACTATGGCTACACCTTC.

The V and J genes are TRBV27 and TRBJ1-2, with D perhaps matching TRBD1 (6 bases). This CDR3 spans 14 amino acids. The V gene lost 2 bases and the J gene lost 4 bases, with 11 bases spanning the gap. Germline loops: CDR1 MNHEY, CDR2 SMNVEV (reference sequence). The CDR3 DNA reads TGTGCCAGCAGTTTAATCGGGGGCGCCTATGGCTACACCTTC. The encoded protein is CASSLIGGAYGYTF.

V is TRBV4-3 and J is TRBJ2-3; D remains ambiguous. The CDR3 has 14 residues. Trimming removed 0 bases from V and 2 bases from J, with 6 bases in between. Germline CDR1 is LGHNA and CDR2 is YSLEER. The CDR3 sequence: CASSQDRNTDTQYF. Written as DNA, the CDR3 is TGCGCCAGCAGCCAAGATCGGAACACAGATACGCAGTATTTT.

This clone was detected only once. The chain couples TRBV6-2 or TRBV6-3 to TRBJ1-2; D not resolved. The CDR3 covers 14 residues. Trimming cost V 3 bases and J 2 bases, with 10 bases left between them. Germline CDR1 reads MNHEY; CDR2 reads SVGEGT. The CDR3 is CASSYSAMNYGYTF. The CDR3 DNA reads TGTGCCAGCAGTTATTCCGCTATGAACTATGGCTACACCTTC.

The chain carries TRBV5-1 and TRBJ1-1; D gene unclear. The CDR3 sequence is 12 residues long. Trimming shortened V by 4 bases and J by 0 bases, and 4 bases separated the two germline ends. In germline, CDR1 is SGHRS, CDR2 YFSETQ. The chain's CDR3 is CASSAVNTEAFF. The DNA for the CDR3 is TGCGCCAGCAGCGCGGTGAACACTGAAGCTTTCTTT.

V and J are TRBV30 and TRBJ1-2; 10 bases agree with TRBD1. J was trimmed by 6 bases and V by 5 bases; bases with no gene match: 9. Germline-derived CDR1 and CDR2 are GTSNPN and SVGIG (reference sequence). CDR3 length: 14 residues. The chain's CDR3 is CAWGFGQGVDGYTF. The DNA for the CDR3 is TGTGCCTGGGGATTCGGACAGGGGGTCGATGGCTACACCTTC. Filled out from reference TRBV30 and TRBJ1-2, the complete variable domain reads SQTIHQWPATLVQPVGSPLSLECTVEGTSNPNLYWYRQAAGRGLQLLFYSVGIGQISSEVPQNLSASRPQDRQFILSSKKLLLSDSGFYLCAWGFGQGVDGYTFGSGTRLTVV.

V usage is TRBV5-1 and J usage is TRBJ2-7, with TRBD1 matching 8 bases. In germline, CDR1 is SGHRS, CDR2 YFSETQ. With V trimmed by 0 bases and J by 1 base, 6 bases remained unmatched. The length of the CDR3 is 16 residues. CDR3 in DNA: TGCGCCAGCAGCTTGGCAAGACAGGGGCGATCCTACGAGCAGTACTTC. Translated: CASSLARQGRSYEQYF. Drawing the rest from reference TRBV5-1 and TRBJ2-7, the complete variable domain is KAGVTQTPRYLIKTRGQQVTLSCSPISGHRSVSWYQQTPGQGLQFLFEYFSETQRNKGNFPGRFSGRQFSNSRSEMNVSTLELGDSALYLCASSLARQGRSYEQYFGPGTRLTVT.

The gene calls are TRBV10-3 and TRBJ2-2; the D call may be TRBD1 or TRBD2 (5 bases each). The V gene's germline CDR1 is ENHRY and CDR2 SYGVKD. This CDR3 spans 17 amino acids. V was trimmed by 0 bases and J by 0 bases, leaving 11 bases between them. This CDR3 is CAISESWGTTNTGELFF. The DNA for the CDR3 is TGTGCCATCAGTGAGTCTTGGGGGACCACGAACACCGGGGAGCTGTTTTTT.

This chain uses TRBV5-4 with TRBJ2-2; 9 nucleotides line up with TRBD2. The CDR3 is 17 amino acids. The ends lost 4 bases at V and 1 base at J; junction bases unmatched: 8. Germline V gives CDR1 SGHNT, CDR2 YYREEE (reference sequence). CDR3 sequence reads: CASSRLAGGMNTGELFF. Written as DNA, the CDR3 is TGTGCCAGCAGCCGCCTTGCGGGGGGGATGAACACCGGGGAGCTGTTTTTT.

J is TRBJ1-1 and V is TRBV5-5; maybe TRBD1 (6 bases). V lost 4 bases and J lost 1, with 8 bases in between. Germline V CDR1 and CDR2: SGHKS, YYEKEE (reference sequence). This CDR3 region has 13 residues. The CDR3: CASSRTANTEAFF. As DNA, the CDR3 is TGTGCCAGCAGCCGGACAGCGAACACTGAAGCTTTCTTT. Filled out from reference TRBV5-5 and TRBJ1-1, the complete variable domain reads DAGVTQSPTHLIKTRGQQVTLRCSPISGHKSVSWYQQVLGQGPQFIFQYYEKEERGRGNFPDRFSARQFPNYSSELNVNALLLGDSALYLCASSRTANTEAFFGQGTRLTVV.

In regard to this clone: A junction boundary mismatches the germline segment, possibly from a read error. The chain has TRBV6-4 and TRBJ2-3, with 7 bases lining up with TRBD2. CDR1 is MRHNA, CDR2 SNTAGT, per germline. The CDR3 has 15 residues. The CDR3 DNA sequence: TGTGCCAGCAGTGAGGCTAGCGGAGGCACAGGTACGCAGTATTTT. It codes for CASSEASGGTGTQYF.

The V and J genes are TRBV7-6 and TRBJ2-1, with 7 bases matching TRBD2. V lost 3 bases to trimming and J lost 7 bases; unmatched junction nucleotides: 24. Germline V CDR1 and CDR2: SGHVS, FNYEAQ. CDR3 length: 20 residues. CDR3 in amino acids: CASSFPGGQRGNFLGNEQFF. The CDR3, as DNA: TGTGCCAGCAGCTTCCCCGGCGGTCAGCGGGGAAACTTTCTGGGGAATGAGCAGTTCTTC.

V and J are TRBV5-6 and TRBJ1-2; D is possibly TRBD1 (5 bases). CDR3 size: 13 residues. From germline, CDR1 is SGHDT and CDR2 YYEEEE. V was cut by 4 bases and J by 4 bases, with 11 bases left in between. The CDR3 reads CASSLTGVYGYTF. CDR3 DNA: TGTGCCAGCAGCCTCACGGGGGTCTATGGCTACACCTTC.

In its sample, this clone was seen once. This chain links TRBV4-3 with TRBJ2-3; D may match TRBD1 or TRBD2 (6 bases each). The CDR3 has 20 amino acids. Trimming pared 5 bases from V and 0 bases from J, leaving 27 bases between. CDR1 and CDR2 (germline): LGHNA, YSLEER. CDR3 nucleotide sequence: TGCGCCAGCAGCTACTGGGGCGGCGAGGCGAGGGGGGCAAGCACAGATACGCAGTATTTT. Protein: CASSYWGGEARGASTDTQYF.

This rearrangement joins TRBV5-1 to TRBJ2-5; D gene ambiguous. V was pared by 4 bases and J by 5 bases, with 12 bases between. The CDR3 sequence is 13 residues long. Germline CDR1 SGHRS, CDR2 YFSETQ. The CDR3 region is CASSPDGHETQYF. The CDR3 DNA reads TGCGCCAGCAGCCCGGACGGCCACGAGACCCAGTACTTC.

The count of this clone is one. This chain joins TRBV6-5 and TRBJ1-4; no clear D gene. V was cut by 5 bases and J by 4 bases, with 2 bases left in between. The length of the CDR3 is 11 residues. Per the germline V gene, CDR1 is MNHEY and CDR2 is SVGAGI. CDR3 nucleotides: TGTGCCAGCAGTATTAATGAAAAACTGTTTTTT. Translating it yields CASSINEKLFF.

The chain has TRBV3-1 (or the pseudogene TRBV3-2) and TRBJ1-6, with 8 nucleotides matching TRBD1. The CDR3 covers 16 residues. Germline assignment: CDR1 LGHDT and CDR2 YNNKEL (reference sequence). Germline trimming cut 3 bases from V and 7 bases from J; bases unmatched to any gene: 8. The CDR3 is CASSQPTGTGNSPLHF. DNA of the CDR3: TGTGCCAGCAGCCAGCCGACCGGGACAGGCAATTCACCCCTCCACTTT.

The CDR3 protein is CASSQDRTADYEQYF. In nucleotides, the CDR3 is TGCGCCAGCAGCCAAGATCGGACAGCTGACTACGAGCAGTACTTC. The rearrangement uses TRBV4-3 and TRBJ2-7; weak D call: TRBD1 (6 bases). The CDR3 has 15 amino acids. The V end was cut by 0 bases, the J end by 3 bases, with 12 bases between. CDR1 LGHNA and CDR2 YSLEER come from the germline V gene.

In this sample, this clone turned up a few times. This chain uses TRBV15 with TRBJ1-5; D is ambiguous. Germline CDR1 reads LNHNV; CDR2 reads YYDKDF (reference sequence). The CDR3 length is 14 residues. Trimming pared 5 bases from V and 1 base from J, leaving 9 bases between. DNA for the CDR3: TGTGCCACCAGCTTGTTGAGGAGCAATCAGCCCCAGCATTTT. Protein sequence: CATSLLRSNQPQHF.

The chain has TRBV7-8 and TRBJ2-7, with D possibly being TRBD2 (5 bases). CDR1 is SGHVS, CDR2 FQNEAQ, per germline. Trimming removed 1 base at V and 4 bases at J, with 14 bases between. This CDR3 spans 15 amino acids. CDR3 residues: CASSLGVSAAYEQYF. The CDR3 DNA is TGTGCCAGCAGCTTAGGGGTGTCAGCGGCGTACGAGCAGTACTTC.